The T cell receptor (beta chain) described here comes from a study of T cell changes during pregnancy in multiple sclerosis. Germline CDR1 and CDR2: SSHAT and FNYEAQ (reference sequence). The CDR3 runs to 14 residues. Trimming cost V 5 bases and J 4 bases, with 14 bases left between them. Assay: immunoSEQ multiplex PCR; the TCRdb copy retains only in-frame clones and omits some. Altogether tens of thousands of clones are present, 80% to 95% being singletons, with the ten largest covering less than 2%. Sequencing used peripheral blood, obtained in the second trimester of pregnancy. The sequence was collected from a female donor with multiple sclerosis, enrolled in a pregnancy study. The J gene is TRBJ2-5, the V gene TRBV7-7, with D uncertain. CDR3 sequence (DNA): TGTGCCAGCAGCAGAGAGGCCTCCGGAGAGACCCAGTACTTC. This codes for CASSREASGETQYF.